One sample yielded the 18 T cell receptor beta chains listed below, sequenced in a study of blood T cell repertoires in COVID-19. Repertoires were generated with immunoSEQ multiplex PCR, while TCRdb's copy carries only in-frame clones and drops some. Counted here are around 130,000 clones, around 83% occurring once; the ten biggest clones make up roughly 4%. Sample: peripheral blood. These receptors were obtained from a human donor in a cohort sampled during active COVID-19.

V gene TRBV5-8 combines with J gene TRBJ1-5; D call uncertain. Germline V gene sequence: CDR1 SGHTS, CDR2 YDEGEE. The CDR3 spans 16 residues. The V end was cut by 0 bases, the J end by 5 bases, with 15 bases between. CDR3 coding DNA: TGTGCCAGCAGCTTGGGGGCTCATATACTGGATCAGCCCCAGCATTTT. This translates into CASSLGAHILDQPQHF.

This sequence joins TRBV12-2 and TRBJ2-3; the table assigns TRBD2, which was not confirmed against the DNA. TRBV12-2 is assigned pseudogene status. This CDR3 is built from 14 residues. The CDR3 loop reads CASRFLYGTDTQYF. The CDR3 nucleotides read TGTGCAAGTCGCTTTCTCTATGGCACAGATACGCAGTATTTT.

The chain uses TRBV3-1 (or the pseudogene TRBV3-2) and TRBJ2-1, with D possibly being TRBD2 (6 bases). The V end was cut by 4 bases, the J end by 3 bases, with 16 bases between. Germline-derived CDR1 and CDR2 are LGHDT and YNNKEL (reference sequence). The CDR3 covers 16 residues. CDR3 region: CASSPRTAGFYNEQFF. CDR3 nucleotide sequence: TGTGCCAGCAGCCCCCGGACGGCGGGATTCTACAATGAGCAGTTCTTC.

The rearrangement joins TRBV12-5 to TRBJ2-1; 9 nucleotides agree with TRBD2. There are 16 residues in the CDR3. Germline CDR1 and CDR2: LGHNT and FRNRAP. The V and J ends lost 7 bases and 7 bases, in that order; junction bases with no gene match: 14. In nucleotides, the CDR3 is TGTGCTAGTGCCCCCTCGGCTAGCGGGGCAGGTAATGAGCAGTTCTTC. Its translation: CASAPSASGAGNEQFF.

The rearrangement uses TRBV18 and TRBJ2-5; possible D gene TRBD1, 6 bases. CDR3 length: 16 residues. V lost 6 bases and J 2 bases, leaving 19 bases between the germline ends. CDR1 and CDR2 (germline): KGHSH, LQKENI. This CDR3 is CASSRRGQLNQETQYF. For the CDR3, the DNA is TGTGCCAGCTCCCGACGCGGACAGCTAAATCAAGAGACCCAGTACTTC.

This sequence joins TRBV7-2 and TRBJ1-1, with TRBD1 as a possible D gene (5 bases). Germline values: CDR1 SGHTA, CDR2 FQGNSA. This CDR3 contains 15 residues. V lost 8 bases and J 5 bases, leaving 21 bases between the germline ends. CDR3 loop: CASGNLKGSRTEAFF. DNA of the CDR3: TGTGCCAGCGGGAATCTGAAGGGGTCTAGAACTGAAGCTTTCTTT.

The gene calls are TRBV6-9 and TRBJ1-5; 9 positions agree with TRBD1. CDR3 length: 15 amino acids. Germline V gene lookup returns CDR1 MNHGY and CDR2 SVAAGI. V shed 1 base and J 4 bases; nucleotides not matched to a gene: 2. The CDR3 nucleotides are TGTGCCAGCAGTTATTGGGGACAGGGAAATCAGCCCCAGCATTTT. Translating it yields CASSYWGQGNQPQHF.

This chain joins TRBV27 and TRBJ1-6; D might be TRBD1 (5 bases). V lost 6 bases and J 9 bases, leaving 15 bases between the germline ends. Germline assignment: CDR1 MNHEY and CDR2 SMNVEV (reference sequence). This CDR3 comprises 14 residues. CDR3 sequence reads: CASSTGGFSSPLHF. DNA of the CDR3: TGTGCCAGCAGCACCGGGGGGTTCAGTTCACCCCTCCACTTT.

The chain is built from TRBV6-5 and TRBJ1-1; D remains unclear. Germline assignment: CDR1 MNHEY and CDR2 SVGAGI. Trimming took 6 bases from V and 0 from J, leaving 8 bases between them. The CDR3 is 13 residues long. The CDR3 reads CASRLTLNTEAFF. In DNA form, the CDR3 reads TGTGCCAGCAGGTTAACACTGAACACTGAAGCTTTCTTT.

Notes on this clone: Other DNA sequences of this sample code for an identical CDR3. V gene TRBV9 combines with J gene TRBJ2-2; tentative D call: TRBD2 (6 bases). CDR3 length: 12 amino acids. V was shortened by 7 bases and J by 3 bases, with 7 bases between the two germline ends. The germline CDR1 and CDR2 sequences are SGDLS and YYNGEE. CDR3 sequence reads: CASRRDTGELFF. The CDR3 bases are TGTGCCAGCCGGAGGGACACCGGGGAGCTGTTTTTT. Complete variable domain (other parts from reference TRBV9 and TRBJ2-2): DSGVTQTPKHLITATGQRVTLRCSPRSGDLSVYWYQQSLDQGLQFLIQYYNGEERAKGNILERFSAQQFPDLHSELNLSSLELGDSALYFCASRRDTGELFFGEGSRLTVL.

V and J are TRBV25-1 and TRBJ1-4, with D hard to call. The CDR3 has 13 residues. Trimming removed 7 bases from V and 4 bases from J, with 10 bases in between. CDR1 MGHDK and CDR2 SYGVNS come from the germline V gene. The CDR3 sequence is CASNSNYNEKLFF. The CDR3 DNA reads TGTGCCAGCAATTCCAACTATAATGAAAAACTGTTTTTT.

The genes are TRBV13 and TRBJ1-6; D is undetermined. With 0 bases removed from V and 9 bases from J, the gap between germline ends came to 6 bases. Germline CDR1 PRHDT, CDR2 FYEKMQ (reference sequence). CDR3 size: 13 residues. CDR3 loop: CASSLGGGSPLHF. The DNA of the CDR3 is TGTGCCAGCAGCTTAGGAGGAGGTTCACCCCTCCACTTT.

The V call is TRBV9, the J call TRBJ2-1, with 9 bases lining up with TRBD2. V dropped 0 bases and J dropped 6; count of bases not matched to a gene: 13. The CDR3 sequence is 18 residues long. Germline V lookup: CDR1 SGDLS, CDR2 YYNGEE. The CDR3 DNA follows: TGTGCCAGCAGCGTAGCCCCTGACGCGGGAGGGCCGGGCAATGAGCAGTTCTTC. Its translation: CASSVAPDAGGPGNEQFF.

The rearrangement links TRBV5-4 to TRBJ2-1; 7 bases line up with TRBD1. Germline trimming cut 3 bases from V and 1 base from J; bases unmatched to any gene: 7. Looked up from germline, CDR1 is SGHNT and CDR2 is YYREEE (reference sequence). This CDR3 is built from 16 residues. The CDR3 sequence: CASSSPDRASYNEQFF. The CDR3 coding sequence is TGTGCCAGCAGCTCACCTGACAGGGCATCCTACAATGAGCAGTTCTTC.

This chain joins TRBV9 and TRBJ1-4; D is unclear. Germline CDR1 and CDR2: SGDLS and YYNGEE. Trimming took off 0 bases at V and 7 bases at J, with 13 bases between the two ends. The CDR3 spans 15 residues. The CDR3 nucleotides read TGTGCCAGCAGCGTAGCTGTGGCGGGAAGTGAAAAACTGTTTTTT. This encodes CASSVAVAGSEKLFF.

The DNA of the CDR3 is TGTGCCAGCAGCGGGGACAGGGGCCCTAGAGGTGCTTCACCCCTCCACTTT. It codes for CASSGDRGPRGASPLHF. The chain uses TRBV3-1 (or the pseudogene TRBV3-2) and TRBJ1-6; 10 bases line up with TRBD1. The CDR3 sequence is 17 residues long. With V trimmed by 5 bases and J by 9 bases, 13 bases remained unmatched. Germline V CDR1 and CDR2: LGHDT, YNNKEL (reference sequence).

This clone was observed a few times. V gene TRBV12-3 or TRBV12-4 combines with J gene TRBJ1-2; 8 bases align to TRBD1. CDR3 length: 13 amino acids. With 3 bases clipped from V and 4 bases from J, the junction kept 1 base outside the gene matches. CDR3 bases: TGTGCCAGCAGTTTTCAGGGGGCCTATGGCTACACCTTC. Translated: CASSFQGAYGYTF.

The gene calls are TRBV6-5 and TRBJ1-1; D not certain. V shed 6 bases and J shed 2 bases, with 10 bases lying between them. This CDR3 comprises 13 residues. Germline V gene sequence: CDR1 MNHEY, CDR2 SVGAGI. CDR3 DNA sequence: TGTGCCAGCAGGGTCCGCGTTAACACTGAAGCTTTCTTT. It yields the protein CASRVRVNTEAFF.